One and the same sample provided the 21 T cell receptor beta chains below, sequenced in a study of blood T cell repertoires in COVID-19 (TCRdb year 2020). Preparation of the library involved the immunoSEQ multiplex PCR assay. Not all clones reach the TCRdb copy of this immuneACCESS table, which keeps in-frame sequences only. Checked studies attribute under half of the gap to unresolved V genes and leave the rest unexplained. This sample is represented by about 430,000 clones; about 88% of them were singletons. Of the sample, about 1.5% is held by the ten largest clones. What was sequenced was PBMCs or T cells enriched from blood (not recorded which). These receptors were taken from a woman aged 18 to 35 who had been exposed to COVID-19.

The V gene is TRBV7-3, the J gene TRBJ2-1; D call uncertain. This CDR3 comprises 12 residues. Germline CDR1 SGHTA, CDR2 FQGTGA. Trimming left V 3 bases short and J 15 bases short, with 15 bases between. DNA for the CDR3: TGTGCCAGCAGCTTGCAAACTCCACAGCTGTTCTTC. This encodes CASSLQTPQLFF.

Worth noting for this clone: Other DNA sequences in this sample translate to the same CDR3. The DNA for the CDR3 is TGTGCCACCAGTGATTCTGGGACAGGGGCTTACGAGCAGTACTTC. Its protein is CATSDSGTGAYEQYF. J is TRBJ2-7 and V is TRBV24-1, with 10 bases identical to TRBD1. This CDR3 region has 15 residues. V lost 2 bases and J lost 4; bases outside the gene matches: 4. From germline, CDR1 is KGHDR and CDR2 SFDVKD.

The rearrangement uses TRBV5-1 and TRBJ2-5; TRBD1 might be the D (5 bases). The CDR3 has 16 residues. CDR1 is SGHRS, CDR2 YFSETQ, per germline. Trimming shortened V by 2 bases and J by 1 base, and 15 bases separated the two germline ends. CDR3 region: CASSFRVAGSQETQYF. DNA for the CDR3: TGCGCCAGCAGCTTCCGGGTAGCAGGGTCCCAAGAGACCCAGTACTTC.

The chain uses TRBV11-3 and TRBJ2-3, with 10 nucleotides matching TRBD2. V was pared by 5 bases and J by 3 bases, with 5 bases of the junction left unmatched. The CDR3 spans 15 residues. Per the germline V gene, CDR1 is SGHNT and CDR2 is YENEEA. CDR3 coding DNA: TGTGCCAGCAGCCAATTGACTAGCGGGACAGATACGCAGTATTTT. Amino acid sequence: CASSQLTSGTDTQYF.

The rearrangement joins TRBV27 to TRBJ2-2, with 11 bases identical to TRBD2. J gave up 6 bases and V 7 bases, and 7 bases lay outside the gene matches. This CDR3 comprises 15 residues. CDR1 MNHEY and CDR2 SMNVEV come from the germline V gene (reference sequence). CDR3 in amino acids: CASKFTSGSPGELFF. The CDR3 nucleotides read TGTGCCAGCAAATTTACTAGCGGGAGTCCCGGGGAGCTGTTTTTT.

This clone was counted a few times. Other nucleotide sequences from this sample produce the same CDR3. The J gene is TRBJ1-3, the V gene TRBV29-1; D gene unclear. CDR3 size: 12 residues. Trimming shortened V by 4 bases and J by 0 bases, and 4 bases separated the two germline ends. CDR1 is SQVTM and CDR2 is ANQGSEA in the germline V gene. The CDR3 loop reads CSVVSSGNTIYF. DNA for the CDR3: TGCAGCGTTGTGAGCTCTGGAAACACCATATATTTT.

CDR3 in amino acids: CASSDEGVGYTF. The CDR3 DNA follows: TGTGCCAGCAGTGACGAGGGAGTCGGCTACACCTTC. The rearrangement joins TRBV6-1 to TRBJ1-2; no clear D. There are 12 residues in the CDR3. Trimming shortened V by 3 bases and J by 8 bases, and 10 bases separated the two germline ends. Per germline, CDR1 MNHNS and CDR2 SASEGT.

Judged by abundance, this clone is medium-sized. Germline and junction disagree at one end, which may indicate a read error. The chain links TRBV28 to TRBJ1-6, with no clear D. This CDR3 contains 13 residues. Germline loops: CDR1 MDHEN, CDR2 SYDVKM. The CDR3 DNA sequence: TGTGCCGGCAGAAAGACGGGAGGTTCACCCCTCCACTTT. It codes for CAGRKTGGSPLHF.

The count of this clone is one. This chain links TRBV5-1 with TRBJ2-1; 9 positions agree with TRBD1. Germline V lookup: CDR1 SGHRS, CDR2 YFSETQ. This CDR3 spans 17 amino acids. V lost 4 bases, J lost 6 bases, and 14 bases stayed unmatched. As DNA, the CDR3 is TGCGCCAGCAGCGTAACATCCGGGACAGGGCCGCGCAATGAGCAGTTCTTC. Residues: CASSVTSGTGPRNEQFF.

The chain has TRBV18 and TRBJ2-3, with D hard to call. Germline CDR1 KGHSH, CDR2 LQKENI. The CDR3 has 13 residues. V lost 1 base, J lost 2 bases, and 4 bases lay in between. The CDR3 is CASSPRATDTQYF. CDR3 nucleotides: TGTGCCAGCTCACCACGGGCCACAGATACGCAGTATTTT.

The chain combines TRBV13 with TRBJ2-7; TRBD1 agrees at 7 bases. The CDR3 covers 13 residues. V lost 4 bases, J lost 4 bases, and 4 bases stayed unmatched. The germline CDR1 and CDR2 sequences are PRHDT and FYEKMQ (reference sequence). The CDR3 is CASSSGDSYEQYF. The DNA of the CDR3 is TGTGCCAGCAGCTCAGGGGACAGTTACGAGCAGTACTTC.

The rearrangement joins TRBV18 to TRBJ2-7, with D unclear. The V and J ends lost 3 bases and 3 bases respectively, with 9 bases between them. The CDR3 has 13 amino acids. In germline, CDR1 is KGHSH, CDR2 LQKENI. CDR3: CASSPTPLYEQYF. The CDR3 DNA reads TGTGCCAGCTCACCCACTCCCCTCTACGAGCAGTACTTC. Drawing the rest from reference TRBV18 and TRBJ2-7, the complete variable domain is NAGVMQNPRHLVRRRGQEARLRCSPMKGHSHVYWYRQLPEEGLKFMVYLQKENIIDESGMPKERFSAEFPKEGPSILRIQQVVRGDSAAYFCASSPTPLYEQYFGPGTRLTVT.

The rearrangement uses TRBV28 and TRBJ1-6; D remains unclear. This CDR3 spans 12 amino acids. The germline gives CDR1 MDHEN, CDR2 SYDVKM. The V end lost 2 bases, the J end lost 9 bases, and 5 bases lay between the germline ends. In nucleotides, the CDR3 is TGTGCCAGCAGTTTAGCGGTTTCACCCCTCCACTTT. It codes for CASSLAVSPLHF.

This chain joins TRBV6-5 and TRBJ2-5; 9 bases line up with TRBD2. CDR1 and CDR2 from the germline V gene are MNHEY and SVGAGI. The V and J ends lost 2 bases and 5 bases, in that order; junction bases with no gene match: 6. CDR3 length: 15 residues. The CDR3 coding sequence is TGTGCCAGCAGTTACATGGCGGGGGGGCGGGAGACCCAGTACTTC. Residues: CASSYMAGGRETQYF.

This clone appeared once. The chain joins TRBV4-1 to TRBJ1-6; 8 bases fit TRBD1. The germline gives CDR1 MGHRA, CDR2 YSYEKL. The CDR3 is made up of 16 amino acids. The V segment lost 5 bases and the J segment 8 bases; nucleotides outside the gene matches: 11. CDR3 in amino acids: CASSSRTGLPHSPLHF. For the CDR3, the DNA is TGCGCCAGCAGCTCCCGGACAGGGCTCCCACATTCACCCCTCCACTTT.

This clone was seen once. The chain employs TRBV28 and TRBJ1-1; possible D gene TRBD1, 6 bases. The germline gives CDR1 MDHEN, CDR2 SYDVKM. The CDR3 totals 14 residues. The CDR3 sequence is CAHRRTGSGGGAFF. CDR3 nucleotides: TGTGCACATCGGAGAACAGGGAGTGGAGGAGGAGCTTTCTTT.

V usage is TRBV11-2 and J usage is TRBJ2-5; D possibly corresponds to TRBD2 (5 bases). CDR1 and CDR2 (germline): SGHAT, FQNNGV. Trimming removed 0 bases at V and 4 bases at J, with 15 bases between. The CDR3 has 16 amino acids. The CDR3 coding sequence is TGTGCCAGCAGCTTAGATCTATCGGGAACCGTAGAGACCCAGTACTTC. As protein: CASSLDLSGTVETQYF. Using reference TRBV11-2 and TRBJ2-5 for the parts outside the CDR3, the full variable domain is EAGVAQSPRYKIIEKRQSVAFWCNPISGHATLYWYQQILGQGPKLLIQFQNNGVVDDSQLPKDRFSAERLKGVDSTLKIQPAKLEDSAVYLCASSLDLSGTVETQYFGPGTRLLVL.

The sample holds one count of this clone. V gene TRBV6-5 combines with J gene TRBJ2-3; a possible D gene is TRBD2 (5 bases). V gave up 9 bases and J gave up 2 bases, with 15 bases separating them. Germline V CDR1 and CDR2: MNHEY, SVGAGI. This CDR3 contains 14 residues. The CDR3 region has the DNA TGTGCCAGTGAGACATTGAGGGACACAGATACGCAGTATTTT. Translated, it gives CASETLRDTDTQYF.

The CDR3 sequence is CASREFGGTGNQPQHF. The CDR3 DNA reads as TGTGCCAGCAGGGAATTTGGAGGGACGGGCAATCAGCCCCAGCATTTT. The gene calls are TRBV6-1 and TRBJ1-5; perhaps TRBD1 as D (5 bases). CDR3 length: 16 amino acids. The V gene lost 6 bases and the J gene lost 2 bases, with 17 bases spanning the gap. Per germline, CDR1 MNHNS and CDR2 SASEGT.

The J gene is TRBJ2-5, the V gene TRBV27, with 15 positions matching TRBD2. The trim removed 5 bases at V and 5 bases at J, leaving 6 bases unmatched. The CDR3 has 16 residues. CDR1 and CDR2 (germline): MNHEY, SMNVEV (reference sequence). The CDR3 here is CASSRTSGRAEETQYF. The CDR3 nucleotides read TGTGCCAGCAGTCGGACTAGCGGGAGGGCCGAGGAGACCCAGTACTTC.

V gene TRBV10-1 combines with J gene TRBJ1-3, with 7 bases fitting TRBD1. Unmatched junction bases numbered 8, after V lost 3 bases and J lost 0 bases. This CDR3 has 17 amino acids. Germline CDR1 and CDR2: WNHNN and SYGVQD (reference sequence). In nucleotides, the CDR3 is TGCGCCAGCAGTGAACACAGGGGCCTGAGCTCTGGAAACACCATATATTTT. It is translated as CASSEHRGLSSGNTIYF.